This T cell receptor (beta chain) is drawn from a study of blood T cell repertoires in COVID-19. About the study: Spain, Italy and the United States supplied samples that represented acute and convalescent COVID-19. Sources were T cells, B-cell-depleted T cells, or PBMCs; the material itself was cDNA or gDNA.

Original methodology: Reference gene primer amplification in the assay estimated nucleated cell counts. Here immunoSEQ multiplex PCR was the method, and the copy in TCRdb shows in-frame clones only, minus some. Clone size and V and J calls were adopted from that table, with D and trimming inferred from the DNA. The table lists around 150,000 clones, around nine tenths of them singletons. Trimming removed 0 bases from V and 6 bases from J; junction bases left unmatched: 4. The CDR3 totals 15 residues. Germline assignment: CDR1 SGHRS and CDR2 YFSETQ. The chain is built from TRBV5-1 and TRBJ1-5, with TRBD1 matching 9 bases. The source material was peripheral blood. The sequence came from a woman aged 40-49 years with acute or convalescent COVID-19. This CDR3 reads CASSLAGQGGQPQHF. CDR3 nucleotide sequence: TGCGCCAGCAGCTTGGCGGGACAGGGTGGTCAGCCCCAGCATTTT.